Each of the 4 T cell receptor beta chains below was sequenced from the same sample in a study of CD8+ T cells in alopecia areata. Sequencing templates came from extracted RNA that was reverse transcribed into cDNA. Produced via immunoSEQ multiplex PCR; TCRdb's table is partial and in-frame only. The sample shows about 150,000 clones, around half of them seen only once. The sample here was CD8+ T cells sorted from blood, taken at week 0. These receptors were collected from a human donor with alopecia areata.

The chain joins TRBV27 to TRBJ1-4, with 9 bases aligning to TRBD1. This CDR3 comprises 17 residues. After removal of 1 base from V and 4 bases from J, the junction contained 7 bases not matched to a gene. Per the germline V gene, CDR1 is MNHEY and CDR2 is SMNVEV (reference sequence). CDR3 nucleotide sequence: TGTGCCAGCAGTTTATGGGGACAGGGCCGATTTAATGAAAAACTGTTTTTT. Encoded protein: CASSLWGQGRFNEKLFF.

CDR3 loop: CASSQGAQPQHF. The CDR3 nucleotides are TGTGCCAGCAGTCAGGGGGCTCAGCCCCAGCATTTT. This sequence joins TRBV5-6 and TRBJ1-5, with TRBD1 matching over 8 bases. This CDR3 spans 12 amino acids. CDR1 and CDR2 from the germline V gene are SGHDT and YYEEEE. The V gene end was trimmed by 5 bases and the J gene end by 6 bases; junction bases not matched to a gene: 1.

Only a few counts were recorded for this clone. V is TRBV15 and J is TRBJ2-1; 8 positions agree with TRBD1. Trimming at V came to 5 bases and at J to 2 bases, leaving 5 bases not matched to a gene. There are 15 residues in the CDR3. The germline CDR1 and CDR2 sequences are LNHNV and YYDKDF (reference sequence). CDR3 in amino acids: CATSPRTGPYNEQFF. CDR3 in DNA: TGTGCCACCAGCCCCCGGACAGGGCCCTACAATGAGCAGTTCTTC.

The gene calls are TRBV30 and TRBJ2-1; D call uncertain. Trimming removed 0 bases from V and 3 bases from J, with 3 bases in between. CDR3 length: 12 amino acids. CDR1 and CDR2 (germline): GTSNPN, SVGIG (reference sequence). Here the CDR3 DNA reads TGTGCCTGGAGTGTGGTCTACAATGAGCAGTTCTTC. It encodes CAWSVVYNEQFF.